The sequence of this T cell receptor beta chain was determined in a study of human T cells and chemical hapten exposure. This clonotype is a singleton in its sample. The antigen remains undetermined. Study-wide results and caveats: Patch test score was positively correlated with the counts of TCRs that had expanded at PT1.

Per the original data handling: Sequenced samples showed a median of 95,638 TCRs each, with counts running from around 24,000 to 710,000. TCRdb passed the RACE reads through MiXCR, listing each CDR3 protein once. These V and J calls rely on TCRdb rather than the paper's analysis. The profile covers about 89,000 distinct CDR3 sequences, with around 10% appearing a single time and roughly 2.3% taken by the ten largest. Time point noted: patch test 2, 6 weeks after DPC sensitization. The sample's treatment: therapeutic diphenylcyclopropenone sensitization with weekly scalp DPC. It was from unfractionated whole blood that total RNA was extracted. This sequence originates from a middle-aged man with alopecia areata. Some clones in this sample may be carry-over from other donors' samples. The sample here was whole blood, taken in connection with sensitization to the hapten diphenylcyclopropenone (DPC).

Here the CDR3 DNA reads TGTGCCAGCAGCGAAGGACGGTCTTACGAGCAGTACTTC. This translates into CASSEGRSYEQYF. The J gene is TRBJ2-7, the V gene TRBV7-2; D call uncertain. This CDR3 has 13 amino acids. Germline loops: CDR1 SGHTA, CDR2 FQGNSA. The ends were cut back, 5 bases at V and 4 bases at J, with 12 bases in the middle.